This T cell receptor beta chain is from a study of blood T cell repertoires in COVID-19. Across the study: Italy, Spain and the United States were the sources of the convalescent and acute COVID-19 samples. PBMCs, B-cell-depleted T cells, or T cells were the source of the cDNA or gDNA that made up the material.

This CDR3 contains 14 residues. Trimming stripped 6 bases from V and 3 bases from J, with 12 bases between. Germline V gene lookup returns CDR1 MDHEN and CDR2 SYDVKM. Original handling: How many nucleated cells were present was estimated from reference gene primer amplification. TCRdb's copy holds only in-frame clones and misses some; the assay was immunoSEQ multiplex PCR. V and J calls plus clone size are reproduced from that table; the DNA served to infer D and trimming. The sample includes around 200,000 clones, roughly nine tenths seen only once; the top ten take around 6.6%. Sequencing input: peripheral blood. The V gene is TRBV28, the J gene TRBJ1-5; D gene uncertain. This clonotype was sampled from a man aged 35-49 years with acute or convalescent COVID-19. CDR3 nucleotide sequence: TGTGCCAGCAGAAGTCAGGCGCTCAATCAGCCCCAGCATTTT. Translating it yields CASRSQALNQPQHF.